These 28 T cell receptor beta chains were all obtained from the same sample, sequenced in a study of cytomegalovirus exposure and HLA in healthy donors. The PCR was carried out with 60 Vbeta primers and 13 Jbeta primers. This table comes from immunoSEQ multiplex PCR, and its TCRdb copy is limited to in-frame clones, with some not included. The table includes 110,000 to 150,000 clones, over 65% detected once. The sequenced sample consisted of PBMCs. The source of these receptors is a female donor in good health and CMV-seronegative.

The chain is built from TRBV30 and TRBJ2-7; 9 bases are shared with TRBD1. The CDR3 totals 14 residues. The junction had 3 bases not matched to a gene; V was cut back by 0 bases and J by 3 bases. CDR1 is GTSNPN and CDR2 is SVGIG in the germline V gene (reference sequence). The CDR3 here is CAWSVLGQGYEQYF. The CDR3 DNA follows: TGTGCCTGGAGTGTACTGGGACAGGGCTACGAGCAGTACTTC.

The chain combines TRBV7-8 with TRBJ2-1; 8 bases match TRBD2. CDR1 and CDR2 (germline): SGHVS, FQNEAQ. This CDR3 spans 17 amino acids. The trim removed 8 bases at V and 6 bases at J, leaving 18 bases unmatched. CDR3 amino acids: CASWGLVGETRLNEQFF. CDR3 nucleotide sequence: TGTGCCAGCTGGGGACTAGTGGGGGAGACCCGACTCAATGAGCAGTTCTTC.

The gene calls are TRBV5-6 and TRBJ1-1; TRBD1 agrees at 8 bases. Germline values: CDR1 SGHDT, CDR2 YYEEEE. Trimming took 0 bases from V and 7 from J; bases not matched to a gene: 5. CDR3 length: 14 residues. Written as DNA, the CDR3 is TGTGCCAGCAGCTTGGGACAGGGGACTTATGAAGCTTTCTTT. This gives the protein CASSLGQGTYEAFF.

The rearrangement joins TRBV6-6 to TRBJ2-5; no clear D. Germline V gene data show CDR1 as MNHNY and CDR2 as SVGAGI (reference sequence). V lost 6 bases and J 3 bases, leaving 5 bases between the germline ends. CDR3 length: 11 residues. The CDR3 reads CASSPKETQYF. As DNA, the CDR3 is TGTGCCAGCAGCCCCAAAGAGACCCAGTACTTC.

V usage is TRBV15 and J usage is TRBJ2-3, with 8 bases aligning to TRBD1. This CDR3 spans 16 amino acids. In germline, CDR1 is LNHNV, CDR2 YYDKDF (reference sequence). V shed 3 bases, J shed 3 bases, and the junction held 8 bases outside the gene matches. The CDR3 here is CATSRRRTGGTDTQYF. CDR3 DNA: TGTGCCACCAGCAGGCGAAGAACAGGGGGGACAGATACGCAGTATTTT.

This clone was found a few times. V usage is TRBV5-1 and J usage is TRBJ2-1; perhaps TRBD2 as D (6 bases). The V and J ends lost 4 bases and 4 bases respectively, with 9 bases between them. CDR1 is SGHRS and CDR2 is YFSETQ in the germline V gene. The CDR3 loop spans 13 amino acids. The CDR3 DNA reads as TGCGCCAGCAGCATGACTAGTTACAATGAGCAGTTCTTC. This codes for CASSMTSYNEQFF.

The chain carries TRBV6-1 and TRBJ2-7; 11 bases are a match to TRBD1. J was trimmed by 1 base and V by 11 bases; bases with no gene match: 4. Germline V gene data show CDR1 as MNHNS and CDR2 as SASEGT. This CDR3 is 13 amino acids long. The CDR3 region has the DNA TGTGCCGGAGGACAGGGGGCGTCCTACGAGCAGTACTTC. Encoded protein: CAGGQGASYEQYF.

The rearrangement links TRBV28 to TRBJ1-2; 8 nucleotides match TRBD1. After removal of 4 bases from V and 4 bases from J, the junction contained 5 bases not matched to a gene. The CDR3 length is 14 residues. In germline, CDR1 is MDHEN, CDR2 SYDVKM. The CDR3 loop reads CASSSGTGFYGYTF. CDR3 bases: TGTGCCAGCAGTTCGGGGACAGGCTTCTATGGCTACACCTTC.

This clone has just one count. The chain has TRBV14 and TRBJ1-3; 8 bases align to TRBD1. The CDR3 spans 17 residues. Germline V gives CDR1 SGHDN, CDR2 FVKESK. V was clipped by 1 base and J by 0 bases; unmatched bases: 5. CDR3 nucleotides: TGTGCCAGCAGCCAAGGGACAGGGTATGGCTCTGGAAACACCATATATTTT. Its translation is CASSQGTGYGSGNTIYF.

This rearrangement joins TRBV5-1 to TRBJ2-2; 7 nucleotides line up with TRBD1. With V trimmed by 4 bases and J by 1 base, 7 bases remained unmatched. In germline, CDR1 is SGHRS, CDR2 YFSETQ. The CDR3 runs 16 residues. The CDR3, as DNA: TGCGCCAGCAGCAAACGACAGGGTCGGAACACCGGGGAGCTGTTTTTT. This translates into CASSKRQGRNTGELFF.

The chain has TRBV5-1 and TRBJ2-2, with a possible D match to TRBD1 (6 bases). V was clipped by 3 bases and J by 1 base, with 10 bases between them. CDR3 length equals 15 residues. CDR1 is SGHRS and CDR2 is YFSETQ in the germline V gene. CDR3 in DNA: TGCGCCAGCAGCTCCCAAGGGGGGAACACCGGGGAGCTGTTTTTT. It specifies CASSSQGGNTGELFF.

This chain joins TRBV11-2 and TRBJ2-7; possible D gene TRBD1, 6 bases. The CDR3 is 12 residues long. Germline CDR1 reads SGHAT; CDR2 reads FQNNGV. V lost 6 bases and J 7 bases, leaving 13 bases between the germline ends. The CDR3 nucleotides are TGTGCCAGCAGTTTGGACAGTGCAGAGCAGTACTTC. Translated: CASSLDSAEQYF.

The chain recombines TRBV5-1 with TRBJ2-2; maybe TRBD1 (5 bases). There are 15 residues in the CDR3. Germline V gene lookup returns CDR1 SGHRS and CDR2 YFSETQ. V was cut by 3 bases and J by 4 bases, with 13 bases left in between. The CDR3 is CASSYVTATTGELFF. The CDR3 nucleotides read TGCGCCAGCAGCTATGTGACAGCCACCACCGGGGAGCTGTTTTTT.

In its sample, this clone was seen a few times. The chain joins TRBV5-6 to TRBJ1-2; D is unresolved. In germline, CDR1 is SGHDT, CDR2 YYEEEE. The V and J ends lost 5 bases and 1 base respectively, with 12 bases between them. CDR3 size: 14 residues. The CDR3: CASRPTVFNYGYTF. CDR3 nucleotides: TGTGCCAGCAGACCAACGGTATTTAACTATGGCTACACCTTC.

The CDR3 DNA sequence: TGTGCCAGCAGTTTTTTGCCGGCTAGCGGGGGGGCAATCCATGAGCAGTTCTTC. Translation gives CASSFLPASGGAIHEQFF. The chain carries TRBV28 and TRBJ2-1; 12 bases are shared with TRBD2. The CDR3 sequence is 18 residues long. V shed 3 bases and J 8 bases; nucleotides not matched to a gene: 14. Germline CDR1 MDHEN, CDR2 SYDVKM.

This sequence joins TRBV5-4 and TRBJ1-2, with 9 bases lining up with TRBD1. This CDR3 has 13 amino acids. Germline CDR1 and CDR2: SGHNT and YYREEE (reference sequence). V dropped 3 bases and J dropped 8; count of bases not matched to a gene: 5. CDR3 loop: CASSSDRGPGYTF. Here the CDR3 DNA reads TGTGCCAGCAGCTCGGACAGGGGACCGGGCTACACCTTC. Supplemented by reference TRBV5-4 and TRBJ1-2, the full variable domain reads ETGVTQSPTHLIKTRGQQVTLRCSSQSGHNTVSWYQQALGQGPQFIFQYYREEENGRGNFPPRFSGLQFPNYSSELNVNALELDDSALYLCASSSDRGPGYTFGSGTRLTVV.

This chain links TRBV9 with TRBJ2-2; 14 nucleotides align to TRBD2. The V and J ends lost 4 bases and 6 bases, in that order; junction bases with no gene match: 5. Germline V gives CDR1 SGDLS, CDR2 YYNGEE. This CDR3 region has 16 residues. In nucleotides, the CDR3 is TGTGCCAGCAGCTCCCGACTAGCGGGGGGGTCCGGGGAGCTGTTTTTT. As protein: CASSSRLAGGSGELFF.

This chain connects TRBV6-4 to TRBJ2-7, with 9 bases matching TRBD1. This CDR3 is built from 13 residues. CDR1 and CDR2 from the germline V gene are MRHNA and SNTAGT. The trim removed 9 bases at V and 3 bases at J, leaving 6 bases unmatched. CDR3 protein: CARWTGVYYEQYF. CDR3 coding DNA: TGTGCCAGATGGACAGGGGTTTACTACGAGCAGTACTTC.

V and J are TRBV5-1 and TRBJ2-2; tentatively, D is TRBD1 (6 bases). This CDR3 has 14 residues. Trimming pared 6 bases from V and 2 bases from J, leaving 11 bases between. The germline CDR1 and CDR2 sequences are SGHRS and YFSETQ. CDR3 residues: CASKLQGNTGELFF. The CDR3 DNA reads as TGCGCCAGCAAACTACAGGGCAACACCGGGGAGCTGTTTTTT. The full variable domain, rest sourced from reference TRBV5-1 and TRBJ2-2, is KAGVTQTPRYLIKTRGQQVTLSCSPISGHRSVSWYQQTPGQGLQFLFEYFSETQRNKGNFPGRFSGRQFSNSRSEMNVSTLELGDSALYLCASKLQGNTGELFFGEGSRLTVL.

The chain has TRBV5-1 and TRBJ2-3; TRBD2 is a possible D gene (6 bases). Germline assignment: CDR1 SGHRS and CDR2 YFSETQ. The CDR3 is made up of 15 amino acids. V was trimmed by 3 bases and J by 0 bases, leaving 11 bases between them. The CDR3 DNA follows: TGCGCCAGCAGCTGGGGGGACCGCAGCACAGATACGCAGTATTTT. It yields the protein CASSWGDRSTDTQYF.

Remarks on this clone: One end of the junction varies from germline; a read error may be responsible. The rearrangement uses TRBV7-9 and TRBJ1-1; a weak D match, TRBD1 (5 bases). The CDR3 runs 12 residues. Germline values: CDR1 SEHNR, CDR2 FQNEAQ (reference sequence). DNA of the CDR3: TGTTCCAGCAGCACCGGGGGTGCTGAAGCTTTCTTT. This gives the protein CSSSTGGAEAFF.

The rearrangement uses TRBV6-5 and TRBJ2-7, with 11 bases fitting TRBD2. The V gene end was trimmed by 6 bases and the J gene end by 5 bases; junction bases not matched to a gene: 9. The V gene's germline CDR1 is MNHEY and CDR2 SVGAGI. The length of the CDR3 is 15 residues. The CDR3 nucleotides are TGTGCCAGCAGCCCGGGACTAGCGGTGTTTAACGAGCAGTACTTC. Translation: CASSPGLAVFNEQYF.

This clone was seen only a few times. This rearrangement joins TRBV29-1 to TRBJ1-1, with D uncertain. Germline V gene sequence: CDR1 SQVTM, CDR2 ANQGSEA. The CDR3 has 12 residues. With 4 bases removed from V and 9 bases from J, the gap between germline ends came to 15 bases. Here the CDR3 DNA reads TGCAGCGTTGGTGTAGGGAGCCCTCAAGCTTTCTTT. Translating it yields CSVGVGSPQAFF.

The CDR3 DNA sequence: TGTGCCTGGAGTGGACTAGCGGGGTCCTACGAGCAGTACTTC. Protein sequence: CAWSGLAGSYEQYF. The chain is built from TRBV30 and TRBJ2-7; 11 bases are a match to TRBD2. The V gene end was trimmed by 1 base and the J gene end by 1 base; junction bases not matched to a gene: 0. Germline V gene sequence: CDR1 GTSNPN, CDR2 SVGIG (reference sequence). The CDR3 runs 14 residues.

This clone has just a few counts. The chain is built from TRBV10-3 and TRBJ1-3; a weak D match, TRBD1 (6 bases). This CDR3 region has 14 residues. CDR1 is ENHRY and CDR2 is SYGVKD in the germline V gene. Between the trimmed V and J ends, which lost 10 bases and 1 base, there was a span of 14 bases. The CDR3 DNA follows: TGTGCCACAACAGGGTTCGAGTCTGGAAACACCATATATTTT. Its protein is CATTGFESGNTIYF.

The chain joins TRBV10-3 to TRBJ1-3; D is unresolved. V was shortened by 3 bases and J by 0 bases, with 6 bases between the two germline ends. Germline values: CDR1 ENHRY, CDR2 SYGVKD. This CDR3 spans 14 amino acids. The CDR3, as DNA: TGTGCCATCAGTGATGTTCGCTCTGGAAACACCATATATTTT. This sequence encodes CAISDVRSGNTIYF.

The chain carries TRBV19 and TRBJ1-3; 10 bases map to TRBD1. The CDR3 consists of 17 residues. The junction had 8 bases not matched to a gene; V was cut back by 6 bases and J by 0 bases. CDR1 LNHDA and CDR2 SQIVND come from the germline V gene (reference sequence). DNA of the CDR3: TGTGCCAGTAGAACCGGGACAGGGGCGCTCTCTGGAAACACCATATATTTT. Translation gives CASRTGTGALSGNTIYF.

The V and J genes are TRBV5-1 and TRBJ2-7, with 7 bases identical to TRBD1. Germline-derived CDR1 and CDR2 are SGHRS and YFSETQ. Germline trimming cut 7 bases from V and 7 bases from J; bases unmatched to any gene: 11. The CDR3 contains 13 residues. CDR3 DNA: TGCGCCAGCGGGCTATGGCCAGGGGGTGAGCAGTACTTC. Its protein product is CASGLWPGGEQYF.